The clone carrying this T cell receptor (beta chain) was seen a few times. Profiling relied on immunoSEQ multiplex PCR, and the TCRdb table lists in-frame clones only, not all of them. The sample lists roughly 120,000 clones; 90% were seen once. The sample is drawn from a study of blood T cell repertoires in COVID-19. On the study more broadly: Samples representing acute and convalescent COVID-19 were sourced from the United States, Italy and Spain. PBMCs, B-cell-depleted T cells, or T cells were the source of the cDNA or gDNA that made up the material.

V was clipped by 2 bases and J by 7 bases; unmatched bases: 4. The V gene's germline CDR1 is LGHDT and CDR2 YNNKEL (reference sequence). The length of the CDR3 is 15 residues. The sequencing input was peripheral blood. The chain couples TRBV3-1 (or the pseudogene TRBV3-2) to TRBJ1-6; 8 nucleotides agree with TRBD1. This TCR was recovered from a human donor in a cohort sampled during active COVID-19. The CDR3 here is CASSQQGAGNSPLHF. The DNA of the CDR3 is TGTGCCAGCAGCCAACAGGGGGCAGGAAATTCACCCCTCCACTTT.